This T cell receptor (beta chain) is from a study of blood T cell repertoires in COVID-19. V was cut by 2 bases and J by 3 bases, with 11 bases left in between. The CDR3 extends over 15 amino acids. Germline CDR1 reads SGDLS; CDR2 reads YYNGEE. Repertoires were generated with immunoSEQ multiplex PCR, while TCRdb's copy carries only in-frame clones and drops some. The sample carries fewer than 250,000 clones, about 88% recorded once. The V and J genes are TRBV9 and TRBJ2-2, with D hard to call. Input material: peripheral blood. This clonotype was sampled from a middle-aged woman who had recovered from COVID-19. The CDR3 nucleotides are TGTGCCAGCAGCGTTGACATTGGGTACACCGGGGAGCTGTTTTTT. As protein: CASSVDIGYTGELFF.